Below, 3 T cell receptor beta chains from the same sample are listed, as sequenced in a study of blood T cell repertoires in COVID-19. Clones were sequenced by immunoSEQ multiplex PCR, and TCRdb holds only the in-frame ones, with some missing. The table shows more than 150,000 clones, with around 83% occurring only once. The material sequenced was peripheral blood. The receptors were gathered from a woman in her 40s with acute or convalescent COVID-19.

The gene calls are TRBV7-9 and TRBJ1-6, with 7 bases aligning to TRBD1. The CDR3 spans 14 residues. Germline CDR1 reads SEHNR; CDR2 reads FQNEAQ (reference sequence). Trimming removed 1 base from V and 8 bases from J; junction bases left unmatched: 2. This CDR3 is CASSLVGQYSPLHF. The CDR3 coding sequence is TGTGCCAGCAGCTTAGTGGGACAGTATTCACCCCTCCACTTT.

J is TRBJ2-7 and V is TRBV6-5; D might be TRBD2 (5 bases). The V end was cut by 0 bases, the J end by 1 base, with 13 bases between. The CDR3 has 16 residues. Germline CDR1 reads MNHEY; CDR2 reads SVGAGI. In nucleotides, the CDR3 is TGTGCCAGCAGTTACTCCCCCCCCGGGATTTCCTACGAGCAGTACTTC. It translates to CASSYSPPGISYEQYF.

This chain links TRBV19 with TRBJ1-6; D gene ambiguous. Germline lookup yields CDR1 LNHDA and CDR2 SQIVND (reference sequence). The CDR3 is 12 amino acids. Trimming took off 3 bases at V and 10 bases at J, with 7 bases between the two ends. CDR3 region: CASSIGLSPLHF. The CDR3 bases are TGTGCCAGTAGTATTGGTCTATCACCCCTCCACTTT.